These T cell receptor beta chains were read from a single sample in a study of vaccination and CD4 T cells after COVID-19. Their cognate antigens are unknown. Via MiXCR, TCRdb re-called the PCR reads, giving one row per CDR3 protein. The data show 12,000 or so distinct CDR3 sequences, with 50% to 60% seen just once and approximately 15% held by the top ten. The specimen sequenced was CD4+ T cells from blood, cultured in vitro. All receptors come from a human donor who had recovered from COVID-19. CDR3s leave out the opening cysteine and the closing phenylalanine or tryptophan.

TRBV5-4	TRBJ2-7	ASSPAGVAGDEQY
TRBV5-1	TRBJ1-1	ASRGGPPLGNTEAF
TRBV4-3	TRBJ2-5	ASSQLPLTGGQETQY
TRBV15	TRBJ1-5	ATSRDGNSNQPQH
TRBV27	TRBJ1-1	ASSLYRNTEAF
TRBV7-9	TRBJ1-5	ASSSADREYSNQPQH
TRBV10-3	TRBJ2-5	AIKGGTGELETQY
TRBV6-1	TRBJ1-5	ASSRDREDQPQH
TRBV29-1	TRBJ2-5	SSGLAGGPVAETQY
TRBV6-5	TRBJ2-7	ASSYSPGGSEQY
TRBV24-1	TRBJ2-2	ATSDLPGRGRLTGELF
TRBV12-3/TRBV12-4	TRBJ1-2	ASSSRQRRLFGYT
TRBV7-3	TRBJ2-2	ASSIITSGRNTGELF
TRBV7-9	TRBJ1-5	ASSPGTGDSNQPQH
TRBV5-1	TRBJ1-2	ASSLGDRGGYT
TRBV4-2	TRBJ2-1	ASSPSPRGGYNEQF
TRBV11-2	TRBJ2-7	ASSFTHGISYEQY
TRBV7-2	TRBJ2-3	ASSTKVVSTDTQY
TRBV7-9	TRBJ1-2	ASSLWDRDYGYT